This T cell receptor (beta chain) was recovered during a study of T cells in localized non-small cell lung cancer. Study-level results: Those with higher blood T cell density had longer overall survival.

Produced via immunoSEQ multiplex PCR; TCRdb's table is partial and in-frame only. The sample shows 15,000 to 20,000 clones, roughly 90% of them seen only once. This CDR3 has 14 residues. Germline V gives CDR1 SNHLY, CDR2 FYNNEI. V lost 2 bases and J 0 bases, leaving 2 bases between the germline ends. Remarks on this clone: Its antigen is unidentified.

The source is a woman aged 35-75 years with stage III lung adenocarcinoma. The sequencing here drew on peripheral blood mononuclear cells, taken before any cancer treatment. J is TRBJ2-6 and V is TRBV2; D unresolved. The CDR3 DNA reads as TGTGCCAGCAGTGAATTCTCTGGGGCCAACGTCCTGACTTTC. It yields the protein CASSEFSGANVLTF.